This TCR beta chain was identified in a study of T-cell memory formation after mild COVID-19. Study details: Each donor largely had its own TCR clusters. Study-wide findings and caveats: Among clones contracting day 15 to 85, CD4/CD8 was balanced, whereas later expanders leaned CD4+. Mainly in CM and EM were contracting CD4+ clones; CD8+ were in EMRA.

Comment on this clonotype: Its antigen is currently unknown.

Unmatched junction bases numbered 9, after V lost 3 bases and J lost 6 bases. The CDR3 runs 14 residues. The germline V gene encodes CDR1 DFQATT and CDR2 SNEGSKA (reference sequence). Barcoded TCR alpha and TCR beta cDNA libraries with UMIs came from 5'RACE using constant-segment primers. TCRdb reprocessed the 5' RACE reads via MiXCR and lists one record per CDR3 protein. In the table there are 500,000 to 600,000 distinct CDR3 sequences, around 17% of which are singletons. This receptor was obtained from an adult woman who had mild COVID-19 (a few samples of this study predate the infection). Cell type and time point are not known. The sample comprised PBMCs or a T cell subset sorted from them (not recorded which). V and J are TRBV20-1 and TRBJ1-2; the match to TRBD1 covers 8 bases. The CDR3 loop reads CSASRADRADGYTF. In nucleotides, the CDR3 is TGCAGTGCTAGCCGGGCGGACAGGGCTGATGGCTACACCTTC.